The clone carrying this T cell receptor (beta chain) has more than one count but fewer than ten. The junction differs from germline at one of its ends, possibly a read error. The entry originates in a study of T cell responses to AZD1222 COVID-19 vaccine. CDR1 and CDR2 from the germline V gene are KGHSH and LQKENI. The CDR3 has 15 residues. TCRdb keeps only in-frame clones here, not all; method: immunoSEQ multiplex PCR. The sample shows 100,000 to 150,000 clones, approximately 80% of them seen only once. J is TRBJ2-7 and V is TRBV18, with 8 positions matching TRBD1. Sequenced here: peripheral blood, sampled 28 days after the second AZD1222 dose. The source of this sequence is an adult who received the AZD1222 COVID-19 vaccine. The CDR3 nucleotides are TGTGCCAGCTCACTCAGGACAGGGCAATCCTCCGAGCAGTACTTC. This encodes CASSLRTGQSSEQYF.